This passage covers 22 T cell receptor beta chains from one sample sequenced in a study of control samples from healthy donors and cancer patients. The repertoire was sequenced with immunoSEQ multiplex PCR; TCRdb's copy has only in-frame clones and lacks some. Here the sample spans about 150,000 clones, 85% to 95% being singletons. The source material was blood. All receptors derive from a young woman in good health.

The rearrangement uses TRBV11-2 and TRBJ1-5; unclear D gene. The CDR3 contains 14 residues. V lost 5 bases to trimming and J lost 0 bases, with 8 bases between them. CDR1 SGHAT and CDR2 FQNNGV come from the germline V gene. CDR3: CASSAEGSNQPQHF. In DNA form, the CDR3 reads TGTGCCAGCAGCGCCGAGGGTAGCAATCAGCCCCAGCATTTT.

Only a few counts were recorded for this clone. The chain recombines TRBV28 with TRBJ1-2; D might be TRBD1 (6 bases). The CDR3 consists of 14 residues. Germline CDR1 and CDR2: MDHEN and SYDVKM. V lost 5 bases and J lost 0, with 10 bases in between. The DNA of the CDR3 is TGTGCCAGCAGTCGGGCAGGGGCTAACTATGGCTACACCTTC. Protein: CASSRAGANYGYTF.

Comments on this clone: This sample includes further DNA sequences coding for the same CDR3. The chain is built from TRBV18 and TRBJ1-1; perhaps TRBD1 as D (6 bases). Between the trimmed V and J ends, which lost 6 bases and 3 bases, there was a span of 11 bases. This CDR3 region has 13 residues. The germline gives CDR1 KGHSH, CDR2 LQKENI. The CDR3 bases are TGTGCCAGCTCCCCGAGGGGGGACACTGAAGCTTTCTTT. This codes for CASSPRGDTEAFF.

This sequence joins TRBV25-1 and TRBJ1-4; D is unresolved. The CDR3 is made up of 14 amino acids. Germline lookup yields CDR1 MGHDK and CDR2 SYGVNS. V was shortened by 5 bases and J by 5 bases, with 12 bases between the two germline ends. DNA of the CDR3: TGTGCCAGCAGTTATAAGGCGGAAAATGAAAAACTGTTTTTT. Its translation is CASSYKAENEKLFF. Using reference TRBV25-1 and TRBJ1-4 for the parts outside the CDR3, the full variable domain is EADIYQTPRYLVIGTGKKITLECSQTMGHDKMYWYQQDPGMELHLIHYSYGVNSTEKGDLSSESTVSRIRTEHFPLTLESARPSHTSQYLCASSYKAENEKLFFGSGTQLSVL.

The V call is TRBV18, the J call TRBJ1-3; D gene unclear. CDR3 length: 14 residues. Trimming took 6 bases from V and 4 from J, leaving 13 bases between them. CDR1 is KGHSH and CDR2 is LQKENI in the germline V gene. CDR3 DNA sequence: TGTGCCAGCTCCCCCACGGGGAGGGGAAACACCATATATTTT. Translated: CASSPTGRGNTIYF.

The V and J genes are TRBV25-1 and TRBJ1-1; TRBD1 agrees at 7 bases. The CDR3 is 17 amino acids. Per germline, CDR1 MGHDK and CDR2 SYGVNS. The V segment lost 3 bases and the J segment 1 base; nucleotides outside the gene matches: 11. Here the CDR3 DNA reads TGTGCCAGCAGTGACCGAGGGAAGGGGGCGACGAACACTGAAGCTTTCTTT. This translates into CASSDRGKGATNTEAFF. Complete variable domain (other parts from reference TRBV25-1 and TRBJ1-1): EADIYQTPRYLVIGTGKKITLECSQTMGHDKMYWYQQDPGMELHLIHYSYGVNSTEKGDLSSESTVSRIRTEHFPLTLESARPSHTSQYLCASSDRGKGATNTEAFFGQGTRLTVV.

The rearrangement links TRBV19 to TRBJ1-6, with a possible D match to TRBD1 (5 bases). V lost 7 bases, J lost 7 bases, and 26 bases lay in between. The CDR3 contains 18 residues. Germline CDR1 is LNHDA and CDR2 is SQIVND (reference sequence). CDR3 bases: TGTGCCAGTAAGATCGGCACCTCCTCTGGAGGGGTGAATTCACCCCTCCACTTT. This sequence encodes CASKIGTSSGGVNSPLHF.

This rearrangement joins TRBV2 to TRBJ1-3, with D unresolved. Trimming cost V 1 base and J 1 base, with 2 bases left between them. Germline V gene lookup returns CDR1 SNHLY and CDR2 FYNNEI. This CDR3 contains 13 residues. CDR3 protein: CASSEESGNTIYF. The DNA of the CDR3 is TGTGCCAGCAGTGAAGAGTCTGGAAACACCATATATTTT.

The chain carries TRBV6-4 and TRBJ1-1, with D hard to call. The CDR3 spans 10 residues. Trimming cost V 0 bases and J 11 bases, with 4 bases left between them. The V gene's germline CDR1 is MRHNA and CDR2 SNTAGT. The CDR3 spells CASSDSSAFF. CDR3 nucleotides: TGTGCCAGCAGTGACTCGTCCGCTTTCTTT.

V gene TRBV10-3 combines with J gene TRBJ1-4, with D perhaps matching TRBD1 (5 bases). The CDR3 covers 12 residues. Trimming shortened V by 11 bases and J by 8 bases, and 15 bases separated the two germline ends. Germline assignment: CDR1 ENHRY and CDR2 SYGVKD. For the CDR3, the DNA is TGTGCCTCATCATCGGGGGGAGAAAAACTGTTTTTT. This encodes CASSSGGEKLFF.

The chain couples TRBV12-5 to TRBJ2-7; TRBD1 is a possible D gene (5 bases). The CDR3 has 17 amino acids. Trimming stripped 5 bases from V and 4 bases from J, with 24 bases between. Germline V CDR1 and CDR2: LGHNT, FRNRAP. CDR3 in DNA: TGTGCTAGTGGTCCGCCCGTGGGGATAGGGGTGGGGTACGAGCAGTACTTC. The encoded protein is CASGPPVGIGVGYEQYF.

This sequence joins TRBV28 and TRBJ2-1; D tentatively fits TRBD1 or TRBD2 (5 bases each). The CDR3 is made up of 17 amino acids. Germline values: CDR1 MDHEN, CDR2 SYDVKM. V was pared by 5 bases and J by 5 bases, with 22 bases between. The DNA of the CDR3 is TGTGCCAGCAGTCCCCCTTTAGGGCAGGGAGATAACAATGAGCAGTTCTTC. The encoded protein is CASSPPLGQGDNNEQFF.

The chain is built from TRBV28 and TRBJ1-5, with TRBD1 matching 7 bases. Unmatched junction bases numbered 3, after V lost 6 bases and J lost 1 base. The V gene's germline CDR1 is MDHEN and CDR2 SYDVKM. There are 14 residues in the CDR3. CDR3 in DNA: TGTGCCAGCAGCCAACAGGGGAGCAATCAGCCCCAGCATTTT. Its translation is CASSQQGSNQPQHF. Using reference TRBV28 and TRBJ1-5 for the parts outside the CDR3, the full variable domain is DVKVTQSSRYLVKRTGEKVFLECVQDMDHENMFWYRQDPGLGLRLIYFSYDVKMKEKGDIPEGYSVSREKKERFSLILESASTNQTSMYLCASSQQGSNQPQHFGDGTRLSIL.

The chain couples TRBV28 to TRBJ1-1; 9 bases line up with TRBD1. V dropped 7 bases and J dropped 4; count of bases not matched to a gene: 7. The CDR3 extends over 14 amino acids. From germline, CDR1 is MDHEN and CDR2 SYDVKM. CDR3 loop: CASTIKTGGTEAFF. The CDR3 DNA reads as TGTGCCAGCACCATAAAGACAGGGGGCACTGAAGCTTTCTTT. The full variable domain, its missing parts supplied by reference TRBV28 and TRBJ1-1, is DVKVTQSSRYLVKRTGEKVFLECVQDMDHENMFWYRQDPGLGLRLIYFSYDVKMKEKGDIPEGYSVSREKKERFSLILESASTNQTSMYLCASTIKTGGTEAFFGQGTRLTVV.

V is TRBV5-1 and J is TRBJ1-1; D unclear. V lost 0 bases and J lost 3, with 6 bases in between. The CDR3 loop spans 13 amino acids. In germline, CDR1 is SGHRS, CDR2 YFSETQ. CDR3 sequence: CASSLALDTEAFF. CDR3 nucleotide sequence: TGCGCCAGCAGCTTGGCCTTGGACACTGAAGCTTTCTTT.

V and J are TRBV24-1 and TRBJ1-2; D gene ambiguous. The germline CDR1 and CDR2 sequences are KGHDR and SFDVKD. Trimming removed 4 bases at V and 7 bases at J, with 12 bases between. This CDR3 is built from 13 residues. The CDR3, as DNA: TGTGCCACCAGTGACTATAACTCGGGTGGCTACACCTTC. Amino acids: CATSDYNSGGYTF.

The rearrangement uses TRBV9 and TRBJ1-2; D possibly corresponds to TRBD1 (6 bases). This CDR3 is built from 16 residues. V was clipped by 4 bases and J by 4 bases, with 20 bases between them. Germline V CDR1 and CDR2: SGDLS, YYNGEE. Here the CDR3 DNA reads TGTGCCAGCAGCCCAACCGGGGGGCAGACCTTCTATGGCTACACCTTC. It specifies CASSPTGGQTFYGYTF. Variable domain in full (rest from reference TRBV9 and TRBJ1-2): DSGVTQTPKHLITATGQRVTLRCSPRSGDLSVYWYQQSLDQGLQFLIQYYNGEERAKGNILERFSAQQFPDLHSELNLSSLELGDSALYFCASSPTGGQTFYGYTFGSGTRLTVV.

Written as DNA, the CDR3 is TGTGCCAGCAGCTTGGTGGGTTCGGGCAGCCTCTCTGGAAACACCATATATTTT. It codes for CASSLVGSGSLSGNTIYF. V and J are TRBV5-6 and TRBJ1-3; no definite D call. Germline V lookup: CDR1 SGHDT, CDR2 YYEEEE. Deletions cut 0 bases from V and 0 bases from J, with 16 bases between. This CDR3 is built from 18 residues.

The chain couples TRBV12-3 or TRBV12-4 to TRBJ2-5; D perhaps matches TRBD2 (6 bases). The CDR3 spans 13 residues. The V end was cut by 8 bases, the J end by 3 bases, with 13 bases between. CDR3 region: CASGGGVEETQYF. CDR3 DNA: TGTGCCAGCGGTGGAGGGGTGGAAGAGACCCAGTACTTC.

The chain combines TRBV25-1 with TRBJ2-3; 9 bases align to TRBD1. V trimming: 4 bases; J trimming: 3 bases; junction bases outside the gene matches: 11. CDR3 size: 17 residues. Per the germline V gene, CDR1 is MGHDK and CDR2 is SYGVNS. Here the CDR3 reads CASSAFPQGAVTDTQYF. CDR3 nucleotide sequence: TGTGCCAGCAGTGCCTTCCCACAGGGGGCGGTGACAGATACGCAGTATTTT. Looking up the rest from reference TRBV25-1 and TRBJ2-3 gives the full variable domain: EADIYQTPRYLVIGTGKKITLECSQTMGHDKMYWYQQDPGMELHLIHYSYGVNSTEKGDLSSESTVSRIRTEHFPLTLESARPSHTSQYLCASSAFPQGAVTDTQYFGPGTRLTVL.

The chain uses TRBV24-1 and TRBJ2-1, with no clear D. Between the trimmed V and J ends, which lost 7 bases and 8 bases, there was a span of 11 bases. The CDR3 loop spans 12 amino acids. CDR1 and CDR2 from the germline V gene are KGHDR and SFDVKD. The CDR3 spells CATRGKIYEQFF. The CDR3 bases are TGTGCCACCAGAGGCAAGATCTATGAGCAGTTCTTC.

V and J are TRBV9 and TRBJ2-5; 7 bases line up with TRBD2. J was trimmed by 2 bases and V by 0 bases; bases with no gene match: 4. Germline loops: CDR1 SGDLS, CDR2 YYNGEE. CDR3 length: 15 amino acids. The CDR3 sequence: CASSVDNSGQETQYF. The CDR3 region has the DNA TGTGCCAGCAGCGTAGATAATAGCGGGCAAGAGACCCAGTACTTC. Variable domain in full (rest from reference TRBV9 and TRBJ2-5): DSGVTQTPKHLITATGQRVTLRCSPRSGDLSVYWYQQSLDQGLQFLIQYYNGEERAKGNILERFSAQQFPDLHSELNLSSLELGDSALYFCASSVDNSGQETQYFGPGTRLLVL.